The clone carrying this T cell receptor beta chain was observed a handful of times. The investigators introduced synthetic TCR analog templates into each PCR as spikes. TCRdb's table, derived via immunoSEQ multiplex PCR, lists solely in-frame clones and lacks some. The sample yields 100,000 to 150,000 clones, 86% seen once. Described time point: peripheral blood 6 weeks after treatment start. Per-patient samples, pretreatment and on-treatment, numbered 1 to 8. The record originates from a study of PD-L1 blockade in urothelial cancer. This CDR3 spans 15 amino acids. Per germline, CDR1 MGHRA and CDR2 YSYEKL. Trimming pared 4 bases from V and 5 bases from J, leaving 15 bases between.

V is TRBV4-1 and J is TRBJ1-5; D might be TRBD1 (6 bases). The source was PBMCs, collected around atezolizumab (anti-PD-L1) treatment. This receptor was obtained from a man aged 50-59 years with urothelial cancer. The CDR3 region has the DNA TGCGCCAGCAGCCTCAACGAGGGGGTTCATCAGCCCCAGCATTTT. Its translation: CASSLNEGVHQPQHF.